Described below is a single T cell receptor beta chain sequence and its context. The data were taken from a study of Ad26.COV2.S vaccination and SARS-CoV-2 variants. V gave up 3 bases and J gave up 5 bases, with 10 bases separating them. Germline V gives CDR1 ENHRY, CDR2 SYGVKD. The CDR3 covers 14 residues. Treatment in this sample: 19 received Ad26.COV2.S at low or high dose, single or two shots; about 5 received placebo; per-sample allocation not given. Sampling took place 63 days after the first vaccine or placebo injection. Measured with immunoSEQ multiplex PCR; TCRdb has only the in-frame clones, and not every one. Altogether around 310,000 clones are present, 85% to 90% being singletons, with the ten largest covering about 5%.

The V and J genes are TRBV10-3 and TRBJ2-2; D possibly uses TRBD1 or TRBD2 (5 bases each). The sample consisted of peripheral blood, taken in a trial of Ad26.COV2.S vaccine versus placebo. The TCR sequence derives from a person between 18 and 65 years old who received the Ad26.COV2.S COVID-19 vaccine or a placebo. The CDR3 loop reads CAISELGGTGELFF. In DNA form, the CDR3 reads TGTGCCATCAGTGAACTTGGGGGAACCGGGGAGCTGTTTTTT.